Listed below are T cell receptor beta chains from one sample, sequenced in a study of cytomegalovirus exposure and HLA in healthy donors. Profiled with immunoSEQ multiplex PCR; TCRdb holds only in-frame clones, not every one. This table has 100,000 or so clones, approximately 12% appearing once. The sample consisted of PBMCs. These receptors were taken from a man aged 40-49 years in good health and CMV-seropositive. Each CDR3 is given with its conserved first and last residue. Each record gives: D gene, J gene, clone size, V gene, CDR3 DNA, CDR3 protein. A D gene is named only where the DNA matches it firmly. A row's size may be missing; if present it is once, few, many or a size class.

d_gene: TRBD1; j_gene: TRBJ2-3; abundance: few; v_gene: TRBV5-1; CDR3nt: TGCGCCAGCAGCTCAGGACAGGGGGTGGATACGCAGTATTTT; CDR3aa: CASSSGQGVDTQYF
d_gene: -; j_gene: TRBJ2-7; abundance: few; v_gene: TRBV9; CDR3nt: TGTGCCAGCAGCGTAGAGGGGGACCCGGCCTACGAGCAGTACTTC; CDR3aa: CASSVEGDPAYEQYF
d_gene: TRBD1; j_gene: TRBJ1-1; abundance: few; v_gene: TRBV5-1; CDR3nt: TGCGCCAGCAGCTTGGGGGGGACAGAGAACACTGAAGCTTTCTTT; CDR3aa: CASSLGGTENTEAFF
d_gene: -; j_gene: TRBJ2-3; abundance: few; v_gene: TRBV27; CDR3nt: TGTGCCAGCAGCCCCGAGGCAGGACTTACGGATACGCAGTATTTT; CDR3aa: CASSPEAGLTDTQYF
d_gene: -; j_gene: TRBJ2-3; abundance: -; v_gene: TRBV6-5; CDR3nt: TGTGCCAGCAGTTACCTCAGGAGCACAGATACGCAGTATTTT; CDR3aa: CASSYLRSTDTQYF
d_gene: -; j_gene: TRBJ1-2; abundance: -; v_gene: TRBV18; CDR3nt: TGTGCCAGCTCAGGCCCAGGGGACGTGGTCTATGGCTACACCTTC; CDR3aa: CASSGPGDVVYGYTF
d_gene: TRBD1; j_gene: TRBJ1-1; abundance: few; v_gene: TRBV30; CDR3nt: TGTGCCTGGAGCCCCTGGACAGGGGTTATGAACACTGAAGCTTTCTTT; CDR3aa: CAWSPWTGVMNTEAFF
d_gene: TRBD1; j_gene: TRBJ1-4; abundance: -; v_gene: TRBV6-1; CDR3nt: TGTGCCAGCAGTGAAGGGACAGGGCGAATTATAACTAATGAAAAACTGTTTTTT; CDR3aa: CASSEGTGRIITNEKLFF
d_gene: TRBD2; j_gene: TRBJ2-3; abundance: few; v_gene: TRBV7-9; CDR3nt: TGTGCCAGCAGGGGACTAGCGGGAGCGAGTGCAGATACGCAGTATTTT; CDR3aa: CASRGLAGASADTQYF
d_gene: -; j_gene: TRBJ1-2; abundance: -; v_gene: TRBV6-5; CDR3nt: TGTGCCAGCAGTTACTCGACAGTACCTTATGGCTACACCTTC; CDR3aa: CASSYSTVPYGYTF
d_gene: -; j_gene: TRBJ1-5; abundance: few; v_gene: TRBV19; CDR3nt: TGTGCCAGTAGTGCGGAGGGATTTGGCAATCAGCCCCAGCATTTT; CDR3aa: CASSAEGFGNQPQHF
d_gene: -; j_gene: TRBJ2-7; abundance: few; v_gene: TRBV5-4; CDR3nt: TGTGCCAGCAGCTCTGGGGGGGGCAGGCGGTCCTACGAGCAGTACTTC; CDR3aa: CASSSGGGRRSYEQYF
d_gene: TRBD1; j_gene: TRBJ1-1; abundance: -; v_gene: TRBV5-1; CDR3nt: TGCGCCAGCAGCTTGGCGGGGACAGGGCGGTCTGAAGCTTTCTTT; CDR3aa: CASSLAGTGRSEAFF
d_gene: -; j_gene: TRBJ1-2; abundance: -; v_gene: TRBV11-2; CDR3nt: TGTGCCAGCAGCTTAGATCGAGGGCGGGGGAGAGGCTATGGCTACACCTTC; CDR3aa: CASSLDRGRGRGYGYTF
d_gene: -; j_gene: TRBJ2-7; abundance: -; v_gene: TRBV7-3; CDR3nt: TGTGCCAGCGGGGCGTCCGCCTACGAGCAGTACTTC; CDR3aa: CASGASAYEQYF
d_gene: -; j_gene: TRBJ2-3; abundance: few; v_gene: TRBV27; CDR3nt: TGTGCCAGCAGTTTCGTAGGAGCGAGCACAGATACGCAGTATTTT; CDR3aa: CASSFVGASTDTQYF